What follows are 7 T cell receptor beta chains derived from one specimen sequenced in a study of a mutant IDH1 vaccine in newly diagnosed glioma. Clones were read by immunoSEQ multiplex PCR, and TCRdb kept only the in-frame ones, dropping some. The sample carries roughly 40,000 clones, approximately 83% recorded once. Time point given: week 5, during vaccination. Every vaccination contained 300 ug of the mutant IDH1 20-mer peptide and was paired with topical imiquimod. No antigens are known for them. The source was PBMCs, collected from a glioma patient whose treatment included an IDH1 peptide vaccine. These receptors were taken from a man in his forties with glioma.

This chain uses TRBV5-4 with TRBJ2-3, with TRBD1 as a possible D gene (6 bases). The CDR3 has 12 amino acids. The germline V gene has CDR1 SGHNT and CDR2 YYREEE (reference sequence). For the CDR3, the DNA is TGTGGCCCGGGGACAAGCACAGATACGCAGTATTTT. The encoded protein is CGPGTSTDTQYF. Based on the CDR3 plus reference TRBV5-4 and TRBJ2-3, the full variable domain is ETGVTQSPTHLIKTRGQQVTLRCSSQSGHNTVSWYQQALGQGPQFIFQYYREEENGRGNFPPRFSGLQFPNYSSELNVNALELDDSALYLCGPGTSTDTQYFGPGTRLTVL.

This clone has just one count. The V gene is TRBV5-1, the J gene TRBJ2-1, with 12 bases fitting TRBD2. The junction had 1 base not matched to a gene; V was cut back by 4 bases and J by 5 bases. This CDR3 is built from 14 residues. Germline lookup yields CDR1 SGHRS and CDR2 YFSETQ. The CDR3 DNA follows: TGCGCCAGCAGCCGGACTAGCGGGAACAATGAGCAGTTCTTC. Protein sequence: CASSRTSGNNEQFF.

The J gene is TRBJ1-2, the V gene TRBV10-3, with D unclear. This CDR3 has 14 residues. The germline CDR1 and CDR2 sequences are ENHRY and SYGVKD. The V gene lost 6 bases and the J gene lost 0 bases, with 11 bases spanning the gap. The CDR3 is CAIRESGSNYGYTF. DNA for the CDR3: TGTGCCATCAGGGAATCGGGCTCTAACTATGGCTACACCTTC.

This clone was seen a single time. The chain joins TRBV4-3 to TRBJ2-7; TRBD2 agrees at 9 bases. Per the germline V gene, CDR1 is LGHNA and CDR2 is YSLEER. Losses at the gene ends were 0 bases for V and 4 bases for J; bases not matched to a gene: 4. The CDR3 has 15 residues. In nucleotides, the CDR3 is TGCGCCAGCAGCCAAGATGCTAGCGGGACTTACGAGCAGTACTTC. Its translation is CASSQDASGTYEQYF.

This clone was observed a handful of times. The chain employs TRBV5-6 and TRBJ1-5; no firm D call. The V gene's germline CDR1 is SGHDT and CDR2 YYEEEE. With 2 bases removed from V and 0 bases from J, the gap between germline ends came to 9 bases. This CDR3 is built from 15 residues. CDR3 in DNA: TGTGCCAGCAGCTTTTATGGGGATAGCAATCAGCCCCAGCATTTT. It codes for CASSFYGDSNQPQHF.

This chain links TRBV19 with TRBJ2-7; TRBD2 might be the D (8 bases). The CDR3 totals 17 residues. Trimming pared 3 bases from V and 4 bases from J, leaving 22 bases between. From germline, CDR1 is LNHDA and CDR2 SQIVND (reference sequence). CDR3 in amino acids: CASSISGGRQGRYEQYF. The CDR3 nucleotides read TGTGCCAGTAGTATTTCGGGAGGGAGACAGGGACGATACGAGCAGTACTTC.

This chain connects TRBV10-3 to TRBJ2-1; 8 nucleotides line up with TRBD2. Germline CDR1 reads ENHRY; CDR2 reads SYGVKD. With V trimmed by 3 bases and J by 7 bases, 11 bases remained unmatched. The CDR3 covers 16 residues. CDR3 nucleotide sequence: TGTGCCATCAGTGACCCCACCGGACTAGCCGGGAATGAGCAGTTCTTC. This translates into CAISDPTGLAGNEQFF.